This T cell receptor beta chain was sequenced in a study of T cell responses to AZD1222 COVID-19 vaccine. The V gene's germline CDR1 is SGHVS and CDR2 FNYEAQ. The length of the CDR3 is 15 residues. V was cut by 0 bases and J by 5 bases, with 12 bases left in between. Measured with immunoSEQ multiplex PCR; TCRdb has only the in-frame clones, and not every one. The table records 85,000 to 100,000 clones, about 88% of them present only once. The TCR sequence derives from an adult who received the AZD1222 COVID-19 vaccine. The source was peripheral blood, collected 28 days after the second AZD1222 dose. The chain combines TRBV7-6 with TRBJ2-3; TRBD2 is a possible D gene (7 bases). The CDR3 reads CASSLAGGRRDTQYF. Here the CDR3 DNA reads TGTGCCAGCAGCTTAGCGGGGGGGCGGAGAGATACGCAGTATTTT.